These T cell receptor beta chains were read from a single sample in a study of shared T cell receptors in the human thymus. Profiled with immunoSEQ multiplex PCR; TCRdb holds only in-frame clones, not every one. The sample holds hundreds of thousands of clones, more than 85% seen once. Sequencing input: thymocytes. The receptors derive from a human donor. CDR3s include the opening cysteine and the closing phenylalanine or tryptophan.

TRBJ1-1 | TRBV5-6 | CASSNLNRGENTEAFF
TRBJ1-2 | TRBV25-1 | CASKQGDYGYTF
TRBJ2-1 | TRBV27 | CASSLMGQGNEQFF
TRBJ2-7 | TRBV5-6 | CASSYGTAINEQYF
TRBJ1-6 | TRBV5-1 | CASSLGTGTSPLHF
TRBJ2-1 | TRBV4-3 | CASSHGGGPNEQFF
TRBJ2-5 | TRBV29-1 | CSVECRAGGAGTQYF
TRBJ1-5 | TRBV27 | CASSPWGNQPQHF
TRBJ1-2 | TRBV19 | CASHGRGVYGYTF
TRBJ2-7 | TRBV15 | CATSRDGTGTYEQYF
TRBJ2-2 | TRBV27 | CASKHYRIAGGLTPRGTGELFF
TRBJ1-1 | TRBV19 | CASRRDRNTEAFF
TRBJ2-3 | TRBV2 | CASSESPAGYDDTQYF
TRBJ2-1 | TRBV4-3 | CASGRDRGNNEQFF
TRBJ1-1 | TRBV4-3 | CASSQDRAGGNTEAFF
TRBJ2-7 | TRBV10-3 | CASRQGSSYEQYF
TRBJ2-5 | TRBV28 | CASTLNREIGETQYF
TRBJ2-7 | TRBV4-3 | CASSQGSSGYEQYF
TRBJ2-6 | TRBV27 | CASSPTPSGANVLTF
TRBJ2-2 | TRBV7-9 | CASSLVYPTTGELFF
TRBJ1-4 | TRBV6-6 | CASSYVSRKGEKLFF
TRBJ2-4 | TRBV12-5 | CASGRRQVLAKNIQYF
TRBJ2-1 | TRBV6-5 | CASSYIGTGEQFF
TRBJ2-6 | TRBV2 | CASSRSFRAAMNVLTF